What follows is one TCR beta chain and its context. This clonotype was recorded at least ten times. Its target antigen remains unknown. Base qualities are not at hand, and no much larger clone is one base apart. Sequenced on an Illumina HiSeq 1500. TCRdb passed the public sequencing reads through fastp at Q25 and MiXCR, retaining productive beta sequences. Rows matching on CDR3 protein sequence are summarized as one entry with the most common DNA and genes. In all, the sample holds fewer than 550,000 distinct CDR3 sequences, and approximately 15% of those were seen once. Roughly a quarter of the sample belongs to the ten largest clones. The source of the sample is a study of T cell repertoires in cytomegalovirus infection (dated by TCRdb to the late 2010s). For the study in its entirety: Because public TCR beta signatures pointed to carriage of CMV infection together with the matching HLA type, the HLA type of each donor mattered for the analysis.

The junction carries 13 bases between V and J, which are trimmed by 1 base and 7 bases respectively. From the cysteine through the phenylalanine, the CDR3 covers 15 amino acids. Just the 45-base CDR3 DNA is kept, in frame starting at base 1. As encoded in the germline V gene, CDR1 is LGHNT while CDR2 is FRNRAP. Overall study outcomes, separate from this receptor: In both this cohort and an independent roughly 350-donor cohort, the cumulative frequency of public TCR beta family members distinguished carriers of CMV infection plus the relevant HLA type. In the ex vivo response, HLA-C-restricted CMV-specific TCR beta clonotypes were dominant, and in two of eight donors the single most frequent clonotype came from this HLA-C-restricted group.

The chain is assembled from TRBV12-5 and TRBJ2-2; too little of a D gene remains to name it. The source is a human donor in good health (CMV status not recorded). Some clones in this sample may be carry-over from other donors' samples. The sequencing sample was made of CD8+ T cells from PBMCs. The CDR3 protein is CASGLGGHPFGELFF. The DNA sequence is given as TGTGCTAGTGGTTTGGGGGGTCACCCGTTCGGGGAGCTGTTTTTT.